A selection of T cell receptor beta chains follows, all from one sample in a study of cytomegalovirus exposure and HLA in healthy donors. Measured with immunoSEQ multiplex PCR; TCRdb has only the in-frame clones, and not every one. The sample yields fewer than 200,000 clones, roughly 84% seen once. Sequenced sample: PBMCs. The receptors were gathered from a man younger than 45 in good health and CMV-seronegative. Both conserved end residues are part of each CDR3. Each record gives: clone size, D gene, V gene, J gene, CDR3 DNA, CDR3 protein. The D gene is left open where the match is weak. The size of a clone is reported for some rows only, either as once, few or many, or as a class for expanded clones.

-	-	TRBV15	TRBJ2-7	TGTGCCACCAGCAGAGAGAGCCCCCTGGACGAGCAGTACTTC	CATSRESPLDEQYF
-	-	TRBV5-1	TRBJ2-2	TGCGCCAGCAGCTTGACAGGGCCGAACACCGGGGAGCTGTTTTTT	CASSLTGPNTGELFF
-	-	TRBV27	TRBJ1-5	TGTGCCAGCAGCCCGAGAGTGGGCAGCGGATATAGCAATCAGCCCCAGCATTTT	CASSPRVGSGYSNQPQHF
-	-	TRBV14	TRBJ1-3	TGTGCCAGCAGCCAAGTTGGGCTGAACTCTGGAAACACCATATATTTT	CASSQVGLNSGNTIYF
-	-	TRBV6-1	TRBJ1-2	TGTGCCAGCAGTCCACAGAACTATGGCTACACCTTC	CASSPQNYGYTF
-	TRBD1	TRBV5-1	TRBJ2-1	TGCGCCAGCAGCTTGGTACCAGGGGGTAACAATGAGCAGTTCTTC	CASSLVPGGNNEQFF
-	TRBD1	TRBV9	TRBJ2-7	TGTGCCAGCAGCGGAGATGGACAGGTGGTTTCCGAGCAGTACTTC	CASSGDGQVVSEQYF
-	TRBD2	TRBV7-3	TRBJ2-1	TGTGCCAGCAGCTTGGGGACTAGCGGGATTTCGGGGTACAATGAGCAGTTCTTC	CASSLGTSGISGYNEQFF
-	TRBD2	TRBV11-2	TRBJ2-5	TGTGCCAGCAGCTTATGGGCGGGAGTAGGGGAGACCCAGTACTTC	CASSLWAGVGETQYF
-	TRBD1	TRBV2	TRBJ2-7	TGTGCCAGCAGGCGGACAGGGGGCCTCGAGCAGTACTTC	CASRRTGGLEQYF
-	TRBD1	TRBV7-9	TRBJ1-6	TGTGCCAGCAGCCCGGGGACAGGAACAAATAATTCGCCCCTCCACTTT	CASSPGTGTNNSPLHF
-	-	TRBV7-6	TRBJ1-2	TGTGCCAGCAGCTTTTACGAGGGTAGCGGCTACACCTTC	CASSFYEGSGYTF
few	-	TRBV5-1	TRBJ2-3	TGCGCCAGCAGCTCCGCCGGCAGGTCTAGCACAGATACGCAGTATTTT	CASSSAGRSSTDTQYF
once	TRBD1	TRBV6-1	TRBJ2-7	TGTGCCAGCAGTGGACAGGGCTACGAGCAGTACTTC	CASSGQGYEQYF
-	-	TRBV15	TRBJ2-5	TGTGCCACCAGAGGGGAAGGGCTGGGACTTTCGAACTTC	CATRGEGLGLSNF
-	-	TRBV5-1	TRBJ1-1	TGCGCCAGCAGCTTTTCAGAGAACACTGAAGCTTTCTTT	CASSFSENTEAFF
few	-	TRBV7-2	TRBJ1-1	TGTGCCAGCAGCTCGCCACAGGGCGGCGGGACTGAAGCTTTCTTT	CASSSPQGGGTEAFF
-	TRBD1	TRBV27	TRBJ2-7	TGTGCCAGCAGTTTCCGGGACAGAGCGATGGACGAGCAGTACTTC	CASSFRDRAMDEQYF
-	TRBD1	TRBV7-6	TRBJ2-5	TGTGCCAGCAGCGTATCCAGGGGGGAGACCCAGTACTTC	CASSVSRGETQYF
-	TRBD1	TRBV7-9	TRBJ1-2	TGTTCCAGCAGCGTGACAGGGTATGGCTACACCTTC	CSSSVTGYGYTF
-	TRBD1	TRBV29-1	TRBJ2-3	TGCAGCGTGAAACAGGGGTATGGGACAGATACGCAGTATTTT	CSVKQGYGTDTQYF
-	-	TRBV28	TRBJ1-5	TGTGCCAGCAGTAGGTCTAGTCTGAGGATCCTCGGTGGGCCCCAGCATTTT	CASSRSSLRILGGPQHF
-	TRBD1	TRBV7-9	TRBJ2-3	TGTGCCAGCAGCGAGACAGGGTTTAAGTTGTATACGCAGTATTTT	CASSETGFKLYTQYF
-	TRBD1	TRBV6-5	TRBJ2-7	TGTGCCAGCAGTTACGGGGACAGAGATTACGAGCAGTACTTC	CASSYGDRDYEQYF
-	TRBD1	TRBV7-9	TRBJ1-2	TGTGCCAGCAGCTCCTTGACAGGGAGCGGCGGCTACACCTTC	CASSSLTGSGGYTF
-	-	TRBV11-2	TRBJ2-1	TGTGCCAGCAGCTTAAGGTCGGGATTGAATGAGCAGTTCTTC	CASSLRSGLNEQFF
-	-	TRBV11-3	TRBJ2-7	TGTGCCAGCAGCTTGGGGCAGAGGTCCTCCTACGAGCAGTACTTC	CASSLGQRSSYEQYF
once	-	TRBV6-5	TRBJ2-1	TGTGCCAGCAGTTCTTTAGTGCAGCAGTTCTTC	CASSSLVQQFF
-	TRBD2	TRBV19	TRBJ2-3	TGTGCCAGTAGTCCCCGGCGGGGGGGTCATACAGATACGCAGTATTTT	CASSPRRGGHTDTQYF
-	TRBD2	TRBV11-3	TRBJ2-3	TGTGCCAGCAGCTTAGGATGGGCGGGAGGGAATGGTGGTACGCAGTATTTT	CASSLGWAGGNGGTQYF
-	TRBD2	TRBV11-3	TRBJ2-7	TGTGCCAGCAGCTTAGACTGGAGGACTAGCGGGAGGGCCTTTGAAGACGAGCAGTACTTC	CASSLDWRTSGRAFEDEQYF
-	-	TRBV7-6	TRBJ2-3	TGTGCCAGCAGCTTAGCGATCACAGGCGACGCCTCTAGCACAGATACGCAGTATTTT	CASSLAITGDASSTDTQYF
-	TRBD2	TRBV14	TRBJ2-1	TGTGCCAGCAGCCAAGATAGCGGGATTTCCTACAATGAGCAGTTCTTC	CASSQDSGISYNEQFF
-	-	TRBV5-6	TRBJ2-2	TGTGCCAGCAGCTTGCTGGGACAGAACACCGGGGAGCTGTTTTTT	CASSLLGQNTGELFF
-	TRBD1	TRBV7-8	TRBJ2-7	TGTGCCAGCAGCTTAGCGTTAAGACAGGGTAACTACGAGCAGTACTTC	CASSLALRQGNYEQYF
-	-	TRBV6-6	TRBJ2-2	TGTGCCAGCAGACCGGGGGAGAACACCGGGGAGCTGTTTTTT	CASRPGENTGELFF
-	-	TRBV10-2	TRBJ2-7	TGCGCCAGCAGTGACGGGGATTTGGACGAGCAGTACTTC	CASSDGDLDEQYF
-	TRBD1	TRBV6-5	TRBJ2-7	TGTGCCAGCGGGACAGGGTACTACGAGCAGTACTTC	CASGTGYYEQYF
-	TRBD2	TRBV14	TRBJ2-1	TGTGCCAGCAGCCAAGTTAGAGCGGGACTTCAAGGCTACAATGAGCAGTTCTTC	CASSQVRAGLQGYNEQFF
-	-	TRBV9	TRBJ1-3	TGTGCCAGCAGCCCGAGGAGGGGAGCTGGAAACACCATATATTTT	CASSPRRGAGNTIYF
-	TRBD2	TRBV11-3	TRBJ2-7	TGTGCCAGCAGCCGACGGACGGGAGGGAACTACGAGCAGTACTTC	CASSRRTGGNYEQYF
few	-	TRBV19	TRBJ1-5	TGTGCCAGTAGGACCGGGACACGCAGCAATCAGCCCCAGCATTTT	CASRTGTRSNQPQHF
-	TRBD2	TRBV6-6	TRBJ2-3	TGTGCCAGCAGTACCGGGACTAGAGATACGCAGTATTTT	CASSTGTRDTQYF
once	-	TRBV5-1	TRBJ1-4	TGCGCCAGCAGTAGCCAGGGGAGTCCAACTAATGAAAAACTGTTTTTT	CASSSQGSPTNEKLFF
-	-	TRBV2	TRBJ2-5	TGTGCCAGCAGTGAATCGGGTGGGAGAGGAGAGACCCAGTACTTC	CASSESGGRGETQYF
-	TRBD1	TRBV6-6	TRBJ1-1	TGTGCCAGCAGTCATTGGGACAGGGCGAACACTGAAGCTTTCTTT	CASSHWDRANTEAFF
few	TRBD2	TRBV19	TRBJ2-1	TGTGCCAGTAGTATGATAGCAGCGGGGGGCCGGGGGAATGAGCAGTTCTTC	CASSMIAAGGRGNEQFF
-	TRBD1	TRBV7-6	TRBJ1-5	TGTGCCAGCAGCTTTCGGACAGGGTATCAGCCCCAGCATTTT	CASSFRTGYQPQHF
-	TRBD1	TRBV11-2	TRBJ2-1	TGTGCCAGCAGCTTGGGACAGGGGAAGGGGGAGCAGTTCTTC	CASSLGQGKGEQFF
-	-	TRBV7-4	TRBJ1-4	TGTGCCAGCAGCCGCGAAAAACAGGGTTTCGAAAAACTGTTTTTT	CASSREKQGFEKLFF
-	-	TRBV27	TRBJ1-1	TGTGCCAGCAGTTGGAACAGAGACATGAACACTGAAGCTTTCTTT	CASSWNRDMNTEAFF
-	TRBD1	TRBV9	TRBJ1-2	TGTGCCAGCAGCGGATACAGGGGAAACTATGGCTACACCTTC	CASSGYRGNYGYTF
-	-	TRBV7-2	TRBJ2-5	TGTGCCAGCAGCTTAGCACCAGGGCCCCAAGAGACCCAGTACTTC	CASSLAPGPQETQYF
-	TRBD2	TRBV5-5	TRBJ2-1	TGTGCCAGCAGCTTGGGACTAGCGGGAAAATTCCCCTACAATGAGCAGTTCTTC	CASSLGLAGKFPYNEQFF
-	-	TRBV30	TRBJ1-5	TGTGCCTGGACGGGGGGTAGCAATCAGCCCCAGCATTTT	CAWTGGSNQPQHF